The T cell receptor beta chain described here comes from a study of CD8 T cells in ankylosing spondylitis. Of note for this clonotype: What it recognizes is unknown.

CDR3 size: 14 residues. V shed 3 bases, J shed 4 bases, and the junction held 2 bases outside the gene matches. General study findings and limits: Some of these motif variants have turned up before, in reports on reactive arthritis synovial fluid and blood. It was reported that disease-linked clones were significantly enriched in matched ankylosing spondylitis synovial fluid. Made up of eight highly homologous variants, a TCR beta motif appeared characteristic of ankylosing spondylitis blood.

One entry per CDR3 protein results from TCRdb running MiXCR on the 5' RACE reads. The table has fewer than 750,000 distinct CDR3 sequences, under 20% seen once. The chain uses TRBV12-3 or TRBV12-4 and TRBJ1-5; 8 bases are shared with TRBD1. The sequenced material came from blood, either unsorted or a sorted T cell fraction (not recorded which). The sequence derives from a male donor with ankylosing spondylitis. The CDR3 DNA reads TGTGCCAGCAGTTTTCAGGGGGCGAATCAGCCCCAGCATTTT. Amino acid sequence: CASSFQGANQPQHF.